This paragraph covers one T cell receptor beta chain sequence. This record comes from a study of long-term antiretroviral therapy in people with HIV. Running of the v3.0 immunoSEQ assay took place at survey level. Data came from immunoSEQ multiplex PCR; TCRdb stores just in-frame clones and leaves some out. The data hold tens of thousands of clones, with around 96% observed a single time. The clonotype was recovered from a man aged 30-40 years with HIV. Sequences were derived from unsorted PBMCs, sampled 6 to 6.5 years after starting antiretroviral therapy.

This CDR3 reads CASSQDTASYEQYF. CDR3 sequence (DNA): TGCGCCAGCAGCCAAGATACAGCCTCCTACGAGCAGTACTTC. The J gene is TRBJ2-7, the V gene TRBV4-3, with D unclear. CDR1 is LGHNA and CDR2 is YSLEER in the germline V gene. With 0 bases removed from V and 0 bases from J, the gap between germline ends came to 6 bases. The CDR3 has 14 residues.